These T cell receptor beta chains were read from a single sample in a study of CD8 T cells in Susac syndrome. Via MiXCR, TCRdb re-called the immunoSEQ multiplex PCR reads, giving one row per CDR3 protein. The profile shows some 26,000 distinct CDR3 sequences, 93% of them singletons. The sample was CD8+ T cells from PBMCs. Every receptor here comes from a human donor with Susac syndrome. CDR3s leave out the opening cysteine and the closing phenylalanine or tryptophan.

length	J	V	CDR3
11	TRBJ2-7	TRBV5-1	ASSEGPYYEQY
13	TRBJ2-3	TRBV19	ASSFSGGAGDTQY
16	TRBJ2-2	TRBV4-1	ASSQDSLGGDEAGELF
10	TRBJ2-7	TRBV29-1	SVLHRGDEQY
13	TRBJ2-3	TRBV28	ASSLTAGVGDTQY
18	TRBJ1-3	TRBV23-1	ASSQSLQNPPPRSGNTIY
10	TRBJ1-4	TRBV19	ASSHSGEKLF
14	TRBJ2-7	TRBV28	ASSFYSGTGYYEQY
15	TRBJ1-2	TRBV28	ASSPRSGTAANYGYT
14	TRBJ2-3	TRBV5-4	ASSGLRQGGTDTQY
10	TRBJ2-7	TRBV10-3	AISEGQDEQY
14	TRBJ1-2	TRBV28	ASSFGLGGYSYGYT
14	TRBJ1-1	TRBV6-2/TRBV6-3	ASSGQGVTLATEAF
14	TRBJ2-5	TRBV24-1	ATSGYGGGSRETQY
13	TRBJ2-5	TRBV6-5	ASSSTGGWAETQY
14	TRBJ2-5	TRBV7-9	ASSSWAAKYQETQY
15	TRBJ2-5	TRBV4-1	ASSQEFDSGGRETQY
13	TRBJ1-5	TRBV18	ASSPDNPSNQPQH
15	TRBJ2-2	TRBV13	ASSLSPSTPRTGELF
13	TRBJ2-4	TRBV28	ASSLDSGPKNIQY
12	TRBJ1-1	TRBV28	ASSAAGGNTEAF
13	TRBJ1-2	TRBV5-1	ASSFLAGVKDGYT
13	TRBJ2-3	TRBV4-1	ASSQVVEKTDTQY
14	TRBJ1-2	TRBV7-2	ASSKGYRSGPYGYT
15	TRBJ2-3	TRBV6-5	ASSYVGGEGVTDTQY
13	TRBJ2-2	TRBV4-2	ASSQEGSLTGELF
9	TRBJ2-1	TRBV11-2	ASSYREEKF
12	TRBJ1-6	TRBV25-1	ASSVVGWDSPLH
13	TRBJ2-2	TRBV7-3	ASSLVWSNTGELF
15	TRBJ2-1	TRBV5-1	ASSLGKMGGQVNEQF
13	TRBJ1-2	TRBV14	ASSQPGQGIYGYT
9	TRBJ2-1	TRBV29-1	SGDRRDEQF
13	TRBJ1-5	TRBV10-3	AISEEGLGVQPQH
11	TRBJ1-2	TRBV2	ASSPDRYYGYT
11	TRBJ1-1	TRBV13	ASILSLSAEAF
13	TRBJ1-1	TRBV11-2	ASSLIFSGGTEAF
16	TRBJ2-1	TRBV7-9	ASSLVTSGKPSYNEQF
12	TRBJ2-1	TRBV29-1	SGVDRGSYNEQF
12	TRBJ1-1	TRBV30	AWRTDKGHTEAF
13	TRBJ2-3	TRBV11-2	ASSLTSGVRDTQY
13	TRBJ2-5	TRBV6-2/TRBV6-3	ASSRGLAGGETQY
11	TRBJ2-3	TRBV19	ASSMREADTQY
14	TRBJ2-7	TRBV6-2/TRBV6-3	ASSYLLDRSSYEQY
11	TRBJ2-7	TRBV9	ASSVDSDYEQY
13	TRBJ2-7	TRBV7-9	ASSLAQERTYEQY
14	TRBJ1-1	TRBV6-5	ASSYSSLEANTEAF
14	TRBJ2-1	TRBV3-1	ASSQGVTSGYNEQF
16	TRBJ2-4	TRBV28	ASNPLLASGAGKNIQY
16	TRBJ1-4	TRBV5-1	ASSSLGAGGDANEKLF
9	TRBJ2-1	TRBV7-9	ASSSSHEQF
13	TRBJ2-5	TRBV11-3	ASSTAGTPQETQY
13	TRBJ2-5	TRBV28	ASSPTSGGRETQY
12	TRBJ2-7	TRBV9	ASSPKGSSYEQY